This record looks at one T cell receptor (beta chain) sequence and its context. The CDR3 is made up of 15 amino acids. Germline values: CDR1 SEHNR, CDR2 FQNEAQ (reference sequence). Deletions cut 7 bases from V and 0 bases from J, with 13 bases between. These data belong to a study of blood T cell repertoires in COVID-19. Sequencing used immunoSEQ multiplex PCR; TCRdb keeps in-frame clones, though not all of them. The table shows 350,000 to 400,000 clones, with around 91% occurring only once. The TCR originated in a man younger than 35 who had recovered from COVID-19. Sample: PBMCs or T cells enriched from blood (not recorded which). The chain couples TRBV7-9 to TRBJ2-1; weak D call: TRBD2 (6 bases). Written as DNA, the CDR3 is TGTGCCAGCACCCTTGGGAGGAGCTCCTACAATGAGCAGTTCTTC. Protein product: CASTLGRSSYNEQFF.